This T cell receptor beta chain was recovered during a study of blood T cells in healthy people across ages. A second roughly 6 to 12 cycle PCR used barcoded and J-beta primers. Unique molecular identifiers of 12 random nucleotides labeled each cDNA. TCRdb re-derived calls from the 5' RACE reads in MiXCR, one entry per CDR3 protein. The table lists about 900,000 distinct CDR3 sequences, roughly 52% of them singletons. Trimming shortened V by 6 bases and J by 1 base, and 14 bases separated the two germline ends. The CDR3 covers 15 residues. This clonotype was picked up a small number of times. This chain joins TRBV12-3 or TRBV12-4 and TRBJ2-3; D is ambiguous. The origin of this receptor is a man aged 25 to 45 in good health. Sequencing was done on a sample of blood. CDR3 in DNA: TGTGCCAGCAGGTCTCTTCAGTACGGCACAGATACGCAGTATTTT. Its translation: CASRSLQYGTDTQYF.